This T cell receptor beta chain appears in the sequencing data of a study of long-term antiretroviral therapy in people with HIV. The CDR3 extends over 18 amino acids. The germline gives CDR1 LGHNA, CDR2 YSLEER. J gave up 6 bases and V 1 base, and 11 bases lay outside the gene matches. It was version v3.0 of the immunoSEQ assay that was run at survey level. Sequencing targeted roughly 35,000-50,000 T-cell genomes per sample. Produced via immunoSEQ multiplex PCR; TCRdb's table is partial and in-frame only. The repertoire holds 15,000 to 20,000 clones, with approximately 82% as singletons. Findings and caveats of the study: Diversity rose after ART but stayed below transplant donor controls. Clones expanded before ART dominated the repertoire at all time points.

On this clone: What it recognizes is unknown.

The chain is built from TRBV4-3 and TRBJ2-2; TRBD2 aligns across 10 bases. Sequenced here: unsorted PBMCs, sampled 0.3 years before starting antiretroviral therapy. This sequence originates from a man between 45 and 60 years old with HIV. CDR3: CASSQGSAGTSDAGELFF. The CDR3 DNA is TGCGCCAGCAGCCAAGGCTCAGCCGGGACTAGCGACGCCGGGGAGCTGTTTTTT.